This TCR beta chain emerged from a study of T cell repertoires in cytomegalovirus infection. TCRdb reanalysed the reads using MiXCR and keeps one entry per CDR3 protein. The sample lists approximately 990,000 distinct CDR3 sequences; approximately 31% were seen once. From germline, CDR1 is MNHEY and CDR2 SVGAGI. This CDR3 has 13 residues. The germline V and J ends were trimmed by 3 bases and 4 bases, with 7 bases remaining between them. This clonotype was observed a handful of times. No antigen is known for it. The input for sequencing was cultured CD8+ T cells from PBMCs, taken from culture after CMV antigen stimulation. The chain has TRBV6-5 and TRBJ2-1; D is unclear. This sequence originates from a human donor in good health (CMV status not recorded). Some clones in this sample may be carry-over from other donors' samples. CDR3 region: CASSYRIYNEQFF. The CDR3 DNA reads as TGTGCCAGCAGTTATAGAATATACAATGAGCAGTTCTTC.